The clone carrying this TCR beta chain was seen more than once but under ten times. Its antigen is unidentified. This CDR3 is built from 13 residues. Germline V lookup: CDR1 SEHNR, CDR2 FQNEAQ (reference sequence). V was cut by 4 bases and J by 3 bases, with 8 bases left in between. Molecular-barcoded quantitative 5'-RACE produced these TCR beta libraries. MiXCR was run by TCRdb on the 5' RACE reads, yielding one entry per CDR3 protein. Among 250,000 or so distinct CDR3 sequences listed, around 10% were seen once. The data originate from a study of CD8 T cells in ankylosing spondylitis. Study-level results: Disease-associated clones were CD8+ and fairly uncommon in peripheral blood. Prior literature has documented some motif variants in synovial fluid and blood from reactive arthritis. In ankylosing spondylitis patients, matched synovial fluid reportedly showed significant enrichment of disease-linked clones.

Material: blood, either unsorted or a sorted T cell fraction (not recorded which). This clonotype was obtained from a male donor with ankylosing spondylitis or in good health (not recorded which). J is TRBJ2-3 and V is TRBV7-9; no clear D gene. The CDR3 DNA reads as TGTGCCAGCAGCTACACCACGACAGATACGCAGTATTTT. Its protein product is CASSYTTTDTQYF. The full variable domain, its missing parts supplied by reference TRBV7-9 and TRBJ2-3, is DTGVSQNPRHKITKRGQNVTFRCDPISEHNRLYWYRQTLGQGPEFLTYFQNEAQLEKSRLLSDRFSAERPKGSFSTLEIQRTEQGDSAMYLCASSYTTTDTQYFGPGTRLTVL.